A single sample gave rise to the 24 T cell receptor beta chains below, sequenced in a study of OX40 agonist ivuxolimab in advanced cancers. Generated by immunoSEQ multiplex PCR, the TCRdb table keeps only in-frame clones and is missing some. The sample records roughly 83,000 clones, approximately 88% being singletons. The source was CD4+ or CD8+ T cells sorted from blood, collected in a trial of the OX40 agonist ivuxolimab. The receptors shown here come from an adult with an advanced solid tumor such as melanoma, head and neck, liver or kidney cancer.

The chain has TRBV19 and TRBJ1-4; no clear D. CDR3 size: 13 residues. Germline V lookup: CDR1 LNHDA, CDR2 SQIVND (reference sequence). The germline V and J ends were trimmed by 1 base and 10 bases, with 10 bases remaining between them. CDR3 DNA: TGTGCCAGTAGTATAGTTAAGGGAAGAAAACTGTTTTTT. Amino acids: CASSIVKGRKLFF.

CDR3 in DNA: TGTGCCAGCAGTTTCGCTCGGTCTACAGGGGGGAGGGGCTACACCTTC. Translating gives CASSFARSTGGRGYTF. The rearrangement links TRBV27 to TRBJ1-2; TRBD1 matches 8 bases. Looked up from germline, CDR1 is MNHEY and CDR2 is SMNVEV (reference sequence). CDR3 length: 16 amino acids. The V segment lost 3 bases and the J segment 8 bases; nucleotides outside the gene matches: 14.

CDR3 DNA: TGCGCCAGCAGCTTGGCCAGGAGTAGCGAGACCCAGTACTTC. Its translation is CASSLARSSETQYF. This chain connects TRBV5-1 to TRBJ2-5; D is undetermined. Germline loops: CDR1 SGHRS, CDR2 YFSETQ. Deletions cut 0 bases from V and 5 bases from J, with 11 bases between. CDR3 length: 14 residues.

This clone was recorded only once. This chain uses TRBV4-1 with TRBJ1-1, with 9 bases lining up with TRBD1. V shed 4 bases and J 3 bases; nucleotides not matched to a gene: 15. CDR3 length: 18 residues. Germline CDR1 is MGHRA and CDR2 is YSYEKL. The CDR3 coding sequence is TGCGCCAGCAGCCCGAGAGCCGGGACAGGGAATAGAGACACTGAAGCTTTCTTT. Amino acid sequence: CASSPRAGTGNRDTEAFF.

The chain joins TRBV5-1 to TRBJ1-3; possible D gene TRBD1, 5 bases. Germline-derived CDR1 and CDR2 are SGHRS and YFSETQ. V lost 0 bases and J lost 7, with 11 bases in between. CDR3 length equals 14 residues. The CDR3 DNA follows: TGCGCCAGCAGCTTGGAGGGGCGGGGTAACACCATATATTTT. This codes for CASSLEGRGNTIYF. The full variable domain, in which reference TRBV5-1 and TRBJ1-3 provide the parts outside the CDR3, is KAGVTQTPRYLIKTRGQQVTLSCSPISGHRSVSWYQQTPGQGLQFLFEYFSETQRNKGNFPGRFSGRQFSNSRSEMNVSTLELGDSALYLCASSLEGRGNTIYFGEGSWLTVV.

V usage is TRBV2 and J usage is TRBJ2-2; 7 nucleotides match TRBD1. Germline V CDR1 and CDR2: SNHLY, FYNNEI. Losses at the gene ends were 7 bases for V and 8 bases for J; bases not matched to a gene: 16. CDR3 length: 16 amino acids. The CDR3 DNA reads TGTGCCAGCACTAGGGAAGGGGGCGGAGGTTCTGGGGAGCTGTTTTTT. This encodes CASTREGGGGSGELFF.

The chain carries TRBV19 and TRBJ2-7; D might be TRBD2 (5 bases). V was pared by 1 base and J by 2 bases, with 9 bases between. Per the germline V gene, CDR1 is LNHDA and CDR2 is SQIVND (reference sequence). The CDR3 contains 14 residues. CDR3 protein: CASSIADSPYEQYF. The CDR3 coding sequence is TGTGCCAGTAGTATAGCGGACTCTCCCTACGAGCAGTACTTC.

The chain joins TRBV6-6 to TRBJ1-2; D unclear. Germline-derived CDR1 and CDR2 are MNHNY and SVGAGI (reference sequence). The length of the CDR3 is 13 residues. V lost 0 bases, J lost 8 bases, and 10 bases lay in between. This CDR3 reads CASSYSPNRGYTF. The CDR3 nucleotides read TGTGCCAGCAGTTACTCACCCAATCGGGGCTACACCTTC.

The chain joins TRBV6-4 to TRBJ1-1, with D unclear. CDR3 length equals 14 residues. Trimming pared 6 bases from V and 0 bases from J, leaving 11 bases between. CDR1 and CDR2 (germline): MRHNA, SNTAGT. The CDR3 bases are TGTGCCAGCAGGCCTACAGCAATGAACACTGAAGCTTTCTTT. It yields the protein CASRPTAMNTEAFF.

This clone was counted once. The chain uses TRBV5-6 and TRBJ1-1, with 7 nucleotides matching TRBD1. The CDR3 spans 15 residues. V lost 2 bases to trimming and J lost 4 bases; unmatched junction nucleotides: 8. Germline values: CDR1 SGHDT, CDR2 YYEEEE. CDR3 bases: TGTGCCAGCAGCTTCAGACAGGGAGTTGTCACTGAAGCTTTCTTT. It specifies CASSFRQGVVTEAFF.

This sequence joins TRBV6-6 and TRBJ2-7; no firm D call. The CDR3 extends over 14 amino acids. The ends were cut back, 0 bases at V and 3 bases at J, with 9 bases in the middle. Germline assignment: CDR1 MNHNY and CDR2 SVGAGI (reference sequence). The CDR3 DNA sequence: TGTGCCAGCAGTTACTCGAAGGACCGCTACGAGCAGTACTTC. Protein: CASSYSKDRYEQYF.

The chain carries TRBV19 and TRBJ2-1, with TRBD1 matching 7 bases. The CDR3 runs 18 residues. With 6 bases clipped from V and 8 bases from J, the junction kept 22 bases outside the gene matches. Germline assignment: CDR1 LNHDA and CDR2 SQIVND (reference sequence). The CDR3 DNA reads TGTGCCAGTAGCGGCGCCCGTTCACAGGGGAGAAGGTTATATGAGCAGTTCTTC. Translating it yields CASSGARSQGRRLYEQFF.

J is TRBJ2-7 and V is TRBV6-5; no clear D gene. CDR3 length: 15 residues. Trimming pared 2 bases from V and 2 bases from J, leaving 13 bases between. Germline V gives CDR1 MNHEY, CDR2 SVGAGI. The CDR3 DNA reads TGTGCCAGCAGTTACAAGGTTAATGGGGCCTACGAGCAGTACTTC. As protein: CASSYKVNGAYEQYF.

This rearrangement joins TRBV7-8 to TRBJ1-2; 7 bases line up with TRBD1. The CDR3 extends over 14 amino acids. Germline V gene sequence: CDR1 SGHVS, CDR2 FQNEAQ. V trimming: 1 base; J trimming: 5 bases; junction bases outside the gene matches: 4. The CDR3 nucleotides read TGTGCCAGCAGCTTAGATACAGGGGTATATGGCTACACCTTC. This gives the protein CASSLDTGVYGYTF.

The chain links TRBV19 to TRBJ2-5, with 10 bases lining up with TRBD1. The CDR3 has 15 amino acids. Germline CDR1 LNHDA, CDR2 SQIVND (reference sequence). The V gene end was trimmed by 5 bases and the J gene end by 5 bases; junction bases not matched to a gene: 8. CDR3 bases: TGTGCCAGTAGTTTTGGACAGGGGGTAGGGGAGACCCAGTACTTC. It specifies CASSFGQGVGETQYF.

V usage is TRBV7-2 and J usage is TRBJ2-6; maybe TRBD2 (5 bases). The CDR3 length is 15 residues. Germline V gene data show CDR1 as SGHTA and CDR2 as FQGNSA. V lost 8 bases and J 0 bases, leaving 11 bases between the germline ends. CDR3 DNA: TGTGCCAGCCGAAGCGGTTTCTCTGGGGCCAACGTCCTGACTTTC. The encoded protein is CASRSGFSGANVLTF.

The V and J genes are TRBV7-9 and TRBJ2-1; maybe TRBD2 (6 bases). CDR1 and CDR2 (germline): SEHNR, FQNEAQ (reference sequence). The CDR3 has 15 residues. Between the trimmed V and J ends, which lost 4 bases and 1 base, there was a span of 11 bases. The CDR3 loop reads CASSSTGGSYNEQFF. The CDR3 DNA sequence: TGTGCCAGCAGCTCCACCGGAGGGTCCTACAATGAGCAGTTCTTC.

This chain connects TRBV11-2 to TRBJ2-7, with D possibly being TRBD1 (6 bases). The CDR3 has 18 residues. V lost 5 bases and J lost 0, with 23 bases in between. From germline, CDR1 is SGHAT and CDR2 FQNNGV. As DNA, the CDR3 is TGTGCCAGCAGCGTCGGCAAGTGGGGGACATCGAGCTCCTACGAGCAGTACTTC. Amino acids: CASSVGKWGTSSSYEQYF. The full variable domain, with the rest looked up from reference TRBV11-2 and TRBJ2-7, is EAGVAQSPRYKIIEKRQSVAFWCNPISGHATLYWYQQILGQGPKLLIQFQNNGVVDDSQLPKDRFSAERLKGVDSTLKIQPAKLEDSAVYLCASSVGKWGTSSSYEQYFGPGTRLTVT.

The rearrangement joins TRBV6-5 to TRBJ2-3; TRBD1 agrees at 8 bases. The CDR3 length is 14 residues. Germline-derived CDR1 and CDR2 are MNHEY and SVGAGI. Trimming removed 10 bases from V and 0 bases from J; junction bases left unmatched: 6. CDR3 loop: CATRQGPSTDTQYF. The CDR3 region has the DNA TGTGCCACTCGACAGGGGCCGAGCACAGATACGCAGTATTTT.

This clone appeared a single time. The rearrangement joins TRBV6-1 to TRBJ1-2, with TRBD1 matching 12 bases. The CDR3 totals 14 residues. The germline gives CDR1 MNHNS, CDR2 SASEGT. V lost 5 bases to trimming and J lost 8 bases; unmatched junction nucleotides: 6. The CDR3 DNA follows: TGTGCCAGCAGTCCGGGACAGGGGGCTCTAGGCTACACCTTC. Translating gives CASSPGQGALGYTF.

The CDR3 sequence is CASSFGLAGVDEQFF. The DNA of the CDR3 is TGCGCCAGCAGCTTCGGACTAGCGGGAGTCGATGAGCAGTTCTTC. The rearrangement links TRBV5-1 to TRBJ2-1; TRBD2 matches 13 bases. The CDR3 loop spans 15 amino acids. Trimming cost V 2 bases and J 8 bases; bases outside gene matches: 4. Looked up from germline, CDR1 is SGHRS and CDR2 is YFSETQ.

This clone showed up just once. Written as DNA, the CDR3 is TGTGCCAGCAGTCGTACGGGGGAGGAAAAACTGTTTTTT. Its translation: CASSRTGEEKLFF. V usage is TRBV9 and J usage is TRBJ1-4; the D gene is possibly TRBD1 (5 bases). The CDR3 spans 13 residues. Germline V CDR1 and CDR2: SGDLS, YYNGEE. V lost 5 bases to trimming and J lost 8 bases, with 13 bases between them.

V usage is TRBV6-6 and J usage is TRBJ1-2; 7 nucleotides match TRBD1. Germline V gene lookup returns CDR1 MNHNY and CDR2 SVGAGI (reference sequence). J lost 0 bases, V lost 10 bases, and 14 bases had no gene match. This CDR3 has 16 amino acids. In nucleotides, the CDR3 is TGTGCCACCGATAATCCGGGACAGCATACTAACTATGGCTACACCTTC. Protein product: CATDNPGQHTNYGYTF.

The chain combines TRBV6-5 with TRBJ1-2; unclear D gene. Germline V lookup: CDR1 MNHEY, CDR2 SVGAGI. The length of the CDR3 is 13 residues. V was pared by 2 bases and J by 4 bases, with 8 bases between. The CDR3 DNA is TGTGCCAGCAGTTACCGTCCGGTCTATGGCTACACCTTC. Protein sequence: CASSYRPVYGYTF.